This TCR beta chain appears in the sequencing data of a study of PD-1 blockade in classical Hodgkin lymphoma. Relapse after autologous stem cell transplantation occurred in every patient, and brentuximab vedotin exposure varied. Overall study findings and caveats: Patients who initiated nivolumab within 1 year of ASCT were excluded. Prior to therapy, complete responders displayed diversity much like that of newly diagnosed patients. CD4+ TCR diversity, unlike CD8+, climbed significantly by C4D1.

Only in-frame clones appear in the TCRdb table, and some are missing; sequencing was by immunoSEQ multiplex PCR. The table has about 54,000 clones, about 91% seen once. CDR3 length equals 15 residues. From germline, CDR1 is MDHEN and CDR2 SYDVKM. J gave up 5 bases and V 3 bases, and 9 bases lay outside the gene matches. Comments on this clone: Its antigen remains unknown.

V gene TRBV28 combines with J gene TRBJ1-1; 7 bases are a match to TRBD1. This sequence originates from a human donor with classical Hodgkin lymphoma. The sequencing used peripheral blood mononuclear cells (PBMCs), collected before the second cycle of nivolumab. The CDR3 DNA is TGTGCCAGCAGTTTCCGTCCAGGGGGAGAGACTGAAGCTTTCTTT. Translation gives CASSFRPGGETEAFF.